Listed below are T cell receptor beta chains from one sample, sequenced in a study of glioma-infiltrating T cells. TCRdb itself ran the multiplex PCR reads through MiXCR, one entry per CDR3 protein. This table has approximately 400,000 distinct CDR3 sequences, 41% appearing once. The material sequenced was glioma tissue, nonneoplastic brain tissue, or PBMCs (not recorded which). These receptors came from a human donor with low-grade glioma or glioblastoma, undergoing nonglioma brain surgery, or in good health (not recorded which). Each CDR3 is given with its conserved first and last residue. The order of the fields is D gene, CDR3 length, J gene, V gene, clone size, CDR3 protein, CDR3 DNA. The D gene is left open where the match is weak. For some rows the clone size is stated as once, few or many, or as a class when expanded; others skip it.

- 14 TRBJ2-7 TRBV20-1 - CGARDRALRHEQYF TGCGGTGCTAGAGATCGGGCCCTTCGCCACGAGCAGTACTTC
TRBD1 15 TRBJ2-7 TRBV7-9 few CASNLGQAPSYEQYF TGTGCCAGCAACTTAGGACAGGCTCCTTCCTACGAGCAGTACTTC
- 14 TRBJ1-1 TRBV28 few CASSSQAVSNLAFF TGTGCCAGCAGTTCCCAAGCCGTCTCGAACTTAGCTTTCTTT
- 14 TRBJ2-5 TRBV6-2/TRBV6-3 - CASSYRTERETQYF TGTGCCAGCAGTTACCGGACGGAAAGAGAGACCCAGTACTTC
- 16 TRBJ1-5 TRBV7-2 - CASSISDVDSNQPQHF TGTGCCAGCAGCATATCGGACGTAGATAGCAATCAGCCCCAGCATTTT
- 12 TRBJ2-7 TRBV27 - CAGSFVDGEQYF TGTGCCGGCAGTTTCGTAGACGGCGAGCAGTACTTC
TRBD1 18 TRBJ2-2 TRBV7-2 - CASSLPPGTGGRAGELFF TGTGCCAGCAGCTTACCTCCCGGGACAGGGGGCCGTGCCGGGGAGCTGTTTTTT
- 17 TRBJ2-7 TRBV28 many CASSLTSGQLLSYEQYF TGTGCCAGCAGTCTAACATCAGGACAACTCCTATCCTACGAGCAGTACTTC
TRBD2 15 TRBJ2-3 TRBV29-1 - CSVMGLAESTVTQYF TGCAGCGTAATGGGACTAGCGGAAAGCACAGTTACGCAGTATTTT
TRBD2 14 TRBJ2-1 TRBV11-2 many CASSKGLAGLGSFF TGTGCCAGCAGCAAGGGACTAGCGGGGTTAGGATCCTTCTTC
TRBD2 17 TRBJ2-1 TRBV28 - CASSSPRIAGGPGEQFF TGTGCCAGCAGTTCTCCCCGAATAGCGGGAGGGCCAGGTGAGCAGTTCTTC
- 14 TRBJ1-4 TRBV7-2 few CASSSSPTNEKLFF TGTGCCAGCAGCTCCTCCCCAACTAATGAAAAACTGTTTTTT
- 16 TRBJ1-6 TRBV19 - CASSTRDRPPDSPLHF TGTGCCAGTAGTACCCGTGACCGTCCGCCGGATTCACCCCTCCACTTT
TRBD2 15 TRBJ2-1 TRBV28 few CASQVPYTSVNEQFF TGTGCCAGCCAAGTTCCTTATACTAGCGTCAATGAGCAGTTCTTC
TRBD1 14 TRBJ2-5 TRBV28 few CASSTPGQQETQYF TGTGCCAGCAGTACCCCGGGACAGCAAGAGACCCAGTACTTC
- 14 TRBJ2-1 TRBV7-2 few CASSLERGYNEQFF TGTGCCAGCAGCTTAGAGAGGGGGTACAATGAGCAGTTCTTC
- 12 TRBJ1-2 TRBV20-1 few CSASGSRRGYTF TGCAGTGCTTCGGGATCCCGGCGGGGCTACACCTTC
- 15 TRBJ2-1 TRBV20-1 many CSARVGRDSYNEQFF TGCAGTGCTAGAGTAGGGCGGGACTCCTACAATGAGCAGTTCTTC
- 13 TRBJ2-1 TRBV19 - CASSMGPYNERFF TGTGCCAGTAGTATGGGCCCATACAATGAGCGGTTCTTC
TRBD2 15 TRBJ2-1 TRBV28 few CASSQLAGPYNEQFF TGTGCCAGCAGTCAACTAGCGGGTCCCTACAATGAGCAGTTCTTC
- 15 TRBJ2-3 TRBV4-3 - CASSQGVGRTDTQYF TGCGCCAGCAGCCAAGGGGTGGGGCGCACAGATACGCAGTATTTT
- 14 TRBJ1-5 TRBV2 few CASRGSMGTQPQHF TGTGCCAGCAGAGGGTCAATGGGTACCCAGCCCCAGCATTTT
TRBD1 15 TRBJ2-7 TRBV18 - CASSEGTGGSYEQYF TGTGCCAGCTCAGAGGGGACAGGGGGATCCTACGAGCAGTACTTC
- 15 TRBJ2-2 TRBV10-3 - CAISEQPGRAQRLFF TGTGCCATCAGTGAACAACCGGGCCGGGCTCAAAGGCTGTTTTTT